These 20 T cell receptor beta chains share one sample of origin, sequenced in a study of blood T cell repertoires in COVID-19. Here immunoSEQ multiplex PCR was the method, and the copy in TCRdb shows in-frame clones only, minus some. Of about 250,000 clones in the sample, about 90% were seen once. Source material: PBMCs or T cells enriched from blood (not recorded which). The receptor set was obtained from a woman between 40 and 55 years old who had been exposed to COVID-19.

The chain recombines TRBV29-1 with TRBJ2-3; 9 positions agree with TRBD1. V was pared by 5 bases and J by 5 bases, with 11 bases of the junction left unmatched. Germline values: CDR1 SQVTM, CDR2 ANQGSEA. This CDR3 region has 15 residues. CDR3 in DNA: TGCAGCGTTAGAGGGACAGGGTTGTCGGAAGATACGCAGTATTTT. Protein sequence: CSVRGTGLSEDTQYF.

V and J are TRBV19 and TRBJ2-7, with 10 bases fitting TRBD2. The CDR3 is 19 residues long. After removal of 5 bases from V and 0 bases from J, the junction contained 16 bases not matched to a gene. Germline CDR1 reads LNHDA; CDR2 reads SQIVND (reference sequence). The CDR3 loop reads CASSQRPLLAGSSSYEQYF. In DNA form, the CDR3 reads TGTGCCAGTAGTCAACGCCCCCTACTAGCGGGGAGCAGCTCCTACGAGCAGTACTTC.

The J gene is TRBJ1-5, the V gene TRBV28; no clear D. The CDR3 has 11 amino acids. Deletions cut 6 bases from V and 4 bases from J, with 4 bases between. Germline V gene lookup returns CDR1 MDHEN and CDR2 SYDVKM. The CDR3 sequence: CASSPNQPQHF. The CDR3, as DNA: TGTGCCAGCAGCCCAAATCAGCCCCAGCATTTT.

The CDR3: CASSLDSNSNQPQHF. CDR3 coding DNA: TGTGCCAGCAGCCTGGACAGTAATAGCAATCAGCCCCAGCATTTT. The chain combines TRBV7-2 with TRBJ1-5; a possible D gene is TRBD1 (6 bases). CDR1 is SGHTA, CDR2 FQGNSA, per germline. V was clipped by 5 bases and J by 0 bases, with 11 bases between them. The CDR3 is 15 residues long.

This clone came up once. The rearrangement uses TRBV27 and TRBJ1-2; tentative D call: TRBD1 (6 bases). CDR3 length equals 14 residues. Looked up from germline, CDR1 is MNHEY and CDR2 is SMNVEV (reference sequence). Trimming stripped 1 base from V and 7 bases from J, with 13 bases between. In DNA, the CDR3 is TGTGCCAGCAGTTTATACGACAGGTCGGGTGGCTACACCTTC. The encoded protein is CASSLYDRSGGYTF.

The chain recombines TRBV15 with TRBJ1-3, with 10 bases aligning to TRBD1. V was clipped by 3 bases and J by 4 bases; unmatched bases: 3. Germline CDR1 reads LNHNV; CDR2 reads YYDKDF (reference sequence). The CDR3 totals 15 residues. The CDR3 nucleotides read TGTGCCACCAGCAGGGACAGGGGGTCGGGAAACACCATATATTTT. It is translated as CATSRDRGSGNTIYF.

The chain employs TRBV3-1 (or the pseudogene TRBV3-2) and TRBJ1-3; possible D gene TRBD1, 6 bases. The CDR3 consists of 15 residues. Trimming cost V 4 bases and J 4 bases, with 14 bases left between them. From germline, CDR1 is LGHDT and CDR2 YNNKEL (reference sequence). The CDR3 DNA reads TGTGCCAGCAGCCCGGAGACAGGAGCCGGAAACACCATATATTTT. Its protein product is CASSPETGAGNTIYF.

This clone was seen a handful of times. The chain is built from TRBV20-1 and TRBJ2-1, with 7 bases lining up with TRBD1. Germline CDR1 and CDR2: DFQATT and SNEGSKA (reference sequence). After removal of 3 bases from V and 0 bases from J, the junction contained 8 bases not matched to a gene. The CDR3 runs to 16 residues. CDR3 protein: CSASKGALGSYNEQFF. The CDR3 coding sequence is TGCAGTGCTAGTAAGGGGGCGCTGGGCTCCTACAATGAGCAGTTCTTC.

The chain employs TRBV6-5 and TRBJ1-1; TRBD1 is a possible D gene (5 bases). V dropped 7 bases and J dropped 0 bases, with 15 bases sitting between them. There are 15 residues in the CDR3. Per germline, CDR1 MNHEY and CDR2 SVGAGI. The CDR3 spells CASTPFRTLNTEAFF. The CDR3 coding sequence is TGTGCCAGCACCCCTTTTAGGACATTGAACACTGAAGCTTTCTTT.

This chain uses TRBV27 with TRBJ2-7; D might be TRBD1 (6 bases). CDR3 length equals 17 residues. Trimming removed 3 bases from V and 0 bases from J, with 18 bases in between. CDR1 and CDR2 from the germline V gene are MNHEY and SMNVEV (reference sequence). The CDR3 loop reads CASSFYRGQSYSYEQYF. The CDR3 DNA follows: TGTGCCAGCAGTTTCTACCGCGGACAGAGTTACTCCTACGAGCAGTACTTC.

The genes are TRBV27 and TRBJ1-1; the D gene is possibly TRBD1 (6 bases). Germline lookup yields CDR1 MNHEY and CDR2 SMNVEV (reference sequence). V dropped 6 bases and J dropped 6 bases, with 20 bases sitting between them. The length of the CDR3 is 15 residues. CDR3 DNA: TGTGCCAGCAGAGTTTATTTGTCAGGGGCGTCTGAAGCTTTCTTT. This sequence encodes CASRVYLSGASEAFF.

Comments on this clone: This CDR3 is also generated by other DNA sequences in the sample. The rearrangement joins TRBV7-2 to TRBJ1-5; 7 nucleotides match TRBD1. Germline lookup yields CDR1 SGHTA and CDR2 FQGNSA. CDR3 length: 15 residues. J was trimmed by 2 bases and V by 1 base; bases with no gene match: 2. CDR3 sequence reads: CASSLGGTGNQPQHF. The CDR3 DNA is TGTGCCAGCAGCTTAGGGGGGACAGGCAATCAGCCCCAGCATTTT.

V usage is TRBV7-3 and J usage is TRBJ2-2; D gene uncertain. The CDR3 loop spans 14 amino acids. CDR1 and CDR2 (germline): SGHTA, FQGTGA. Trimming stripped 5 bases from V and 8 bases from J, with 15 bases between. CDR3 bases: TGTGCCAGCAGCCGAAGTTCAGGTTCTGGGGAGCTGTTTTTT. Its protein product is CASSRSSGSGELFF. The full variable domain, its missing parts supplied by reference TRBV7-3 and TRBJ2-2, is GAGVSQTPSNKVTEKGKYVELRCDPISGHTALYWYRQSLGQGPEFLIYFQGTGAADDSGLPNDRFFAVRPEGSVSTLKIQRTERGDSAVYLCASSRSSGSGELFFGEGSRLTVL.

The CDR3 bases are TGTGCCAGCAGCCCAGGCATCCGGACAGGGACCGATAACTACGAGCAGTACGTC. Its translation: CASSPGIRTGTDNYEQYV. The rearrangement uses TRBV6-2 or TRBV6-3 and TRBJ2-7; 8 nucleotides line up with TRBD1. From germline, CDR1 is MNHEY and CDR2 SVGEGT. The CDR3 extends over 18 amino acids. The J segment lost 3 bases and the V segment lost 6 bases, leaving 19 bases of the junction unmatched.

The V call is TRBV28, the J call TRBJ1-1; D gene uncertain. From germline, CDR1 is MDHEN and CDR2 SYDVKM. Deletions cut 5 bases from V and 0 bases from J, with 7 bases between. CDR3 length equals 13 residues. The CDR3 bases are TGTGCCAGCAGTGACTCAGTGAACACTGAAGCTTTCTTT. Protein product: CASSDSVNTEAFF.

This clone was detected once. The V call is TRBV7-2, the J call TRBJ1-5; D is unclear. V was cut by 3 bases and J by 9 bases, with 9 bases left in between. Germline CDR1 is SGHTA and CDR2 is FQGNSA. This CDR3 region has 12 residues. The CDR3 reads CASSFDEGPQHF. CDR3 coding DNA: TGTGCCAGCAGCTTCGATGAGGGGCCCCAGCATTTT.

V gene TRBV2 combines with J gene TRBJ2-1; 9 bases line up with TRBD2. This CDR3 contains 16 residues. V shed 1 base, J shed 8 bases, and the junction held 9 bases outside the gene matches. Germline V lookup: CDR1 SNHLY, CDR2 FYNNEI. The chain's CDR3 is CASSEVQAGGRDEQFF. The CDR3, as DNA: TGTGCCAGCAGTGAAGTACAGGCGGGGGGGCGCGATGAGCAGTTCTTC.

The chain employs TRBV7-9 and TRBJ1-6, with TRBD1 identical over 9 bases. CDR3 length equals 14 residues. The V and J ends lost 4 bases and 12 bases, in that order; junction bases with no gene match: 7. CDR1 is SEHNR and CDR2 is FQNEAQ in the germline V gene (reference sequence). CDR3 in amino acids: CASSSAQGALPLHF. The CDR3 nucleotides read TGTGCCAGCAGCTCGGCACAGGGGGCGCTACCCCTCCACTTT. The full variable domain, with the rest looked up from reference TRBV7-9 and TRBJ1-6, is DTGVSQNPRHKITKRGQNVTFRCDPISEHNRLYWYRQTLGQGPEFLTYFQNEAQLEKSRLLSDRFSAERPKGSFSTLEIQRTEQGDSAMYLCASSSAQGALPLHFGNGTRLTVT.

The chain is built from TRBV19 and TRBJ2-2; D may be TRBD2 (5 bases). Germline V gene sequence: CDR1 LNHDA, CDR2 SQIVND (reference sequence). The CDR3 has 14 amino acids. V was shortened by 7 bases and J by 4 bases, with 13 bases between the two germline ends. CDR3 coding DNA: TGTGCCAGTACCGAGGGCTCGGCCACCGGGGAGCTGTTTTTT. Protein: CASTEGSATGELFF.

The chain links TRBV6-5 to TRBJ2-7; no firm D call. The CDR3 has 11 amino acids. Germline CDR1 reads MNHEY; CDR2 reads SVGAGI. V lost 3 bases to trimming and J lost 5 bases, with 5 bases between them. The CDR3 DNA follows: TGTGCCAGCAGTTATGTCAACGAGCAGTACTTC. Its protein product is CASSYVNEQYF.